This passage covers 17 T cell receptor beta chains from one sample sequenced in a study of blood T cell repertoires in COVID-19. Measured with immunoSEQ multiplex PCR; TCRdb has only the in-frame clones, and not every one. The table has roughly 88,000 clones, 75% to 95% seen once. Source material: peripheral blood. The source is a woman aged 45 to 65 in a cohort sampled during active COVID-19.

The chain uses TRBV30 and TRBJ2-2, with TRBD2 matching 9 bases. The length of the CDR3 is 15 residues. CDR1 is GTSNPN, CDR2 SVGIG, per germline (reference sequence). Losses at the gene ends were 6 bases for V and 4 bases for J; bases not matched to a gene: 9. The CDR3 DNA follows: TGTGCCTGCTTAGCGGGGGCCCTGAGCACCGGGGAGCTGTTTTTT. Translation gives CACLAGALSTGELFF. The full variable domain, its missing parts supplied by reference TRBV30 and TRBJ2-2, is SQTIHQWPATLVQPVGSPLSLECTVEGTSNPNLYWYRQAAGRGLQLLFYSVGIGQISSEVPQNLSASRPQDRQFILSSKKLLLSDSGFYLCACLAGALSTGELFFGEGSRLTVL.

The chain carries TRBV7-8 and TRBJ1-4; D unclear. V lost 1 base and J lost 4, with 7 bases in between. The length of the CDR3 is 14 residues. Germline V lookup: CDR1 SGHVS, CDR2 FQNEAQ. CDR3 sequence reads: CASSLGLFNEKLFF. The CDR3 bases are TGTGCCAGCAGCTTAGGGCTTTTTAATGAAAAACTGTTTTTT. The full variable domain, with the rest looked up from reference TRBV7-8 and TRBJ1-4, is GAGVSQSPRYKVAKRGQDVALRCDPISGHVSLFWYQQALGQGPEFLTYFQNEAQLDKSGLPSDRFFAERPEGSVSTLKIQRTQQEDSAVYLCASSLGLFNEKLFFGSGTQLSVL.

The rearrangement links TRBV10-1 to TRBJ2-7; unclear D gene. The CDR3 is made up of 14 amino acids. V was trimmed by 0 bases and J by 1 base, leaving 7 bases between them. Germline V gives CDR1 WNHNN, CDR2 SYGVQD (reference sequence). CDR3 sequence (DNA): TGCGCCAGCAGTGAGTCGCCCCTATCCTACGAGCAGTACTTC. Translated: CASSESPLSYEQYF.

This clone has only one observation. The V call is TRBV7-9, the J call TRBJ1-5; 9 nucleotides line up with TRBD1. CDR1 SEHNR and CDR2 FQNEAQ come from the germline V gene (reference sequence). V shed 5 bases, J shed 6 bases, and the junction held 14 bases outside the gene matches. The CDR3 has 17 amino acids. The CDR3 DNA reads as TGTGCCAGCAGCCCGGCCGTTAGGACAGGGGATCGTCAGCCCCAGCATTTT. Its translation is CASSPAVRTGDRQPQHF.

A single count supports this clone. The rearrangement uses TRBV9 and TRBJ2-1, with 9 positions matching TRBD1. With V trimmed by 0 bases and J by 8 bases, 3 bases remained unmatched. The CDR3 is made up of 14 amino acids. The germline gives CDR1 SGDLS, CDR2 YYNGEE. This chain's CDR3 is CASSVEGQGHEQFF. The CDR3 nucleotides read TGTGCCAGCAGCGTAGAGGGACAGGGACATGAGCAGTTCTTC. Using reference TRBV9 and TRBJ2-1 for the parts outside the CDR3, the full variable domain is DSGVTQTPKHLITATGQRVTLRCSPRSGDLSVYWYQQSLDQGLQFLIQYYNGEERAKGNILERFSAQQFPDLHSELNLSSLELGDSALYFCASSVEGQGHEQFFGPGTRLTVL.

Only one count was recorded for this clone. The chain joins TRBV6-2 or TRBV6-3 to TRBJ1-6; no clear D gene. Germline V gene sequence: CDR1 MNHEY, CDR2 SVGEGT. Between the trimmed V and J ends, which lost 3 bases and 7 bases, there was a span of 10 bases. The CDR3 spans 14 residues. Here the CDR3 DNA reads TGTGCCAGCAGTTATTCAACAGAGAATTCACCCCTCCACTTT. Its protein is CASSYSTENSPLHF.

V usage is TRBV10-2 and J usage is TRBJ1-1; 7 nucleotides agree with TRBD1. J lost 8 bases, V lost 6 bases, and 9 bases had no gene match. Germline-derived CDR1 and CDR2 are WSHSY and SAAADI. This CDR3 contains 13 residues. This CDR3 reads CASRDRSNSEAFF. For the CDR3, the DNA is TGCGCCAGCAGGGACAGGTCTAACTCGGAAGCTTTCTTT.

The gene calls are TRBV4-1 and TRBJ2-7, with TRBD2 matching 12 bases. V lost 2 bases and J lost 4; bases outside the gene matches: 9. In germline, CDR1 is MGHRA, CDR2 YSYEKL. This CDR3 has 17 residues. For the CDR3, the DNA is TGCGCCAGCAGCCAACCTAGCGGGAGGGCCACTGATTACGAGCAGTACTTC. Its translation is CASSQPSGRATDYEQYF.

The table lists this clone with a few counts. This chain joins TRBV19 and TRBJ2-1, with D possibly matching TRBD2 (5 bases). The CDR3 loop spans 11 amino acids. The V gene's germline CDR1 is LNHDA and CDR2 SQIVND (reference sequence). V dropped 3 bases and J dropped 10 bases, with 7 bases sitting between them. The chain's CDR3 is CASSMTTEQFF. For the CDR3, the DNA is TGTGCCAGTAGTATGACTACCGAGCAGTTCTTC.

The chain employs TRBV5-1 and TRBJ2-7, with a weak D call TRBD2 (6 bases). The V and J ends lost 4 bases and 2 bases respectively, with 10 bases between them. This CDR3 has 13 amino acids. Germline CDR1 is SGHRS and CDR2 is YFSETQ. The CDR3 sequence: CASSAGSPYEQYF. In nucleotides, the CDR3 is TGCGCCAGCAGCGCCGGGAGCCCCTACGAGCAGTACTTC.

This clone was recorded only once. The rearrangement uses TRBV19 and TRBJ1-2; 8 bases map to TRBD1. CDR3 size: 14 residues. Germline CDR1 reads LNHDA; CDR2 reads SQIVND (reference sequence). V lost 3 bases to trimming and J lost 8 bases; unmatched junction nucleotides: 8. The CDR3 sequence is CASSIRTGKIGYTF. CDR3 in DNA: TGTGCCAGTAGTATTAGGACAGGGAAGATAGGCTACACCTTC.

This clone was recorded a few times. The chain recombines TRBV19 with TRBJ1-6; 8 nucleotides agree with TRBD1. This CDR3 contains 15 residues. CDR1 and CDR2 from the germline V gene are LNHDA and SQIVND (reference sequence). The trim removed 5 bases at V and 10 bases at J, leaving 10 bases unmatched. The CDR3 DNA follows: TGTGCCAGTAGTGCCGGACAGGGTTTGAGCTCACCCCTCCACTTT. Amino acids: CASSAGQGLSSPLHF.

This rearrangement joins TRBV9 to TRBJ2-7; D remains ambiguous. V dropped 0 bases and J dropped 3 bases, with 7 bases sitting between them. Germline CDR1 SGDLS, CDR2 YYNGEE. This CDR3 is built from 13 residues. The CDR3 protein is CASSVGLSYEQYF. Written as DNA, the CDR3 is TGTGCCAGCAGCGTAGGACTGAGCTACGAGCAGTACTTC.

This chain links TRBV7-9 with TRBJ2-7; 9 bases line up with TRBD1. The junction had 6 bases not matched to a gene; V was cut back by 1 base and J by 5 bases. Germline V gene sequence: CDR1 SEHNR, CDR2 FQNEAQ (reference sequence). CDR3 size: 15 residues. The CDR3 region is CASSLVVGQGHEQYF. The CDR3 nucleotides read TGTGCCAGCAGCTTAGTGGTCGGACAGGGGCACGAGCAGTACTTC.

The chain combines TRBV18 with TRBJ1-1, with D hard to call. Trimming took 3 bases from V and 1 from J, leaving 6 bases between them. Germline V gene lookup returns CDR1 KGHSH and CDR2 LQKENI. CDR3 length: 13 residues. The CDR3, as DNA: TGTGCCAGCTCACCTGGCACGAACACTGAAGCTTTCTTT. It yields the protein CASSPGTNTEAFF. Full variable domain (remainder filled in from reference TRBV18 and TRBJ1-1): NAGVMQNPRHLVRRRGQEARLRCSPMKGHSHVYWYRQLPEEGLKFMVYLQKENIIDESGMPKERFSAEFPKEGPSILRIQQVVRGDSAAYFCASSPGTNTEAFFGQGTRLTVV.

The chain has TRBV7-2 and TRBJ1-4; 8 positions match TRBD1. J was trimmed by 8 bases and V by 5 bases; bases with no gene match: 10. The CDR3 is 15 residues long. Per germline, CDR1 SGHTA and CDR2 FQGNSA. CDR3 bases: TGTGCCAGCAGCCCGGGACAGGCTCTGTGGGAAAAACTGTTTTTT. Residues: CASSPGQALWEKLFF.

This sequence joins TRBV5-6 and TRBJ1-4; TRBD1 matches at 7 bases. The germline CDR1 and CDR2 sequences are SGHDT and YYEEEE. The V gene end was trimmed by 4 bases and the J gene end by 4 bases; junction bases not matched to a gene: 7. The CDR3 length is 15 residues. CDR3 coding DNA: TGTGCCAGCAGCCCAAGGGGACAGAGTAATGAAAAACTGTTTTTT. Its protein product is CASSPRGQSNEKLFF.